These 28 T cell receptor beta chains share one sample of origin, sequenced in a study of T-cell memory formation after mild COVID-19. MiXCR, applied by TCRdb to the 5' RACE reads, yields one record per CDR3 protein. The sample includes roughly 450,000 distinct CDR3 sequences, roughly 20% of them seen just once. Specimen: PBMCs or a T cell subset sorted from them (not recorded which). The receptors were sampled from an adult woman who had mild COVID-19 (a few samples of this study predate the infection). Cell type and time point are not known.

CDR3 protein: CASRAPGQANTEAFF. In DNA, the CDR3 is TGTGCCAGCAGAGCCCCGGGACAAGCGAACACTGAAGCTTTCTTT. The J gene is TRBJ1-1, the V gene TRBV6-4, with a possible D match to TRBD1 (6 bases). CDR3 length: 15 residues. Trimming cost V 6 bases and J 1 base, with 15 bases left between them. Per the germline V gene, CDR1 is MRHNA and CDR2 is SNTAGT.

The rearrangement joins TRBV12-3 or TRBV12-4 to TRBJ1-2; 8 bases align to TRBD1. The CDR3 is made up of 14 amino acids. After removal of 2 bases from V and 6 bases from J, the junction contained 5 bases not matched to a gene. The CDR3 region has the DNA TGTGCCAGCAGTTTAAGGGACAGGTTAAATGGCTACACCTTC. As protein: CASSLRDRLNGYTF.

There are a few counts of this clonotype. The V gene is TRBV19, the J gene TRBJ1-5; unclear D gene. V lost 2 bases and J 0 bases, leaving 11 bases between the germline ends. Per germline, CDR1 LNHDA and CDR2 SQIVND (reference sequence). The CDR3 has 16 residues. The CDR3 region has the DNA TGTGCCAGTAGTATATTAGGCAGCTATAGCAATCAGCCCCAGCATTTT. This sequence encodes CASSILGSYSNQPQHF. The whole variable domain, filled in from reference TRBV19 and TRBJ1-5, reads DGGITQSPKYLFRKEGQNVTLSCEQNLNHDAMYWYRQDPGQGLRLIYYSQIVNDFQKGDIAEGYSVSREKKESFPLTVTSAQKNPTAFYLCASSILGSYSNQPQHFGDGTRLSIL.

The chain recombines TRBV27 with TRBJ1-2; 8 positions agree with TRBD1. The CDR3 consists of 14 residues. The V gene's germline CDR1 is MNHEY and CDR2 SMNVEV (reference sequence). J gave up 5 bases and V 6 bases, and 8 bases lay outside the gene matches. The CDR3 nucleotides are TGTGCCAGCAGAAATGCCGGGACAGGTTATGGCTACACCTTC. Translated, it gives CASRNAGTGYGYTF.

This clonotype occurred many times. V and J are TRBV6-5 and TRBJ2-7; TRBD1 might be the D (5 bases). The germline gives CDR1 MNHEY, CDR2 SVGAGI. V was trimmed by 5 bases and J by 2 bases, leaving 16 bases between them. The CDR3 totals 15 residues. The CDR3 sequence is CASSPDSAATYEQYF. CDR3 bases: TGTGCCAGCAGTCCTGACAGCGCTGCAACCTACGAGCAGTACTTC.

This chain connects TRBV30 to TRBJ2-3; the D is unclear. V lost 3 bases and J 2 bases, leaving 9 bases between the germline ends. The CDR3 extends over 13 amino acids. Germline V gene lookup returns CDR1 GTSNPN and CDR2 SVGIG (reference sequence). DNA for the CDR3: TGTGCCTGGAGCTTTCGGCCCACAGATACGCAGTATTTT. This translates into CAWSFRPTDTQYF.

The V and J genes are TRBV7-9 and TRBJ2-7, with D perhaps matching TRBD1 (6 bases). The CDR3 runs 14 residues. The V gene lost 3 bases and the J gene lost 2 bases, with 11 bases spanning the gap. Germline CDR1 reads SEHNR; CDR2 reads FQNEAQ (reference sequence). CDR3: CASSFGDKPYEQYF. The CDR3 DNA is TGTGCCAGCAGCTTCGGGGACAAACCCTACGAGCAGTACTTC. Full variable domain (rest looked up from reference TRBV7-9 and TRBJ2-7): DTGVSQNPRHKITKRGQNVTFRCDPISEHNRLYWYRQTLGQGPEFLTYFQNEAQLEKSRLLSDRFSAERPKGSFSTLEIQRTEQGDSAMYLCASSFGDKPYEQYFGPGTRLTVT.

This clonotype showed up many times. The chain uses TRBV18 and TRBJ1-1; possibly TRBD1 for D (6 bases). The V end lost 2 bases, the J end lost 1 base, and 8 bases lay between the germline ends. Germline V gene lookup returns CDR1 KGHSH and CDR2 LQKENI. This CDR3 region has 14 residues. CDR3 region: CASSPGTRNTEAFF. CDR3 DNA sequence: TGTGCCAGCTCACCAGGGACACGGAACACTGAAGCTTTCTTT.

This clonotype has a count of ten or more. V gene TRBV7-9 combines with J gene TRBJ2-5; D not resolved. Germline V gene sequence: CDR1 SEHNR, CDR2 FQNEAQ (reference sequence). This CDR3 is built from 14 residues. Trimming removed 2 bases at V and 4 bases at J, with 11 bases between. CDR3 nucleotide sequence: TGTGCCAGCAGCTTACCCCAGTTGGGAGAGACCCAGTACTTC. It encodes CASSLPQLGETQYF.

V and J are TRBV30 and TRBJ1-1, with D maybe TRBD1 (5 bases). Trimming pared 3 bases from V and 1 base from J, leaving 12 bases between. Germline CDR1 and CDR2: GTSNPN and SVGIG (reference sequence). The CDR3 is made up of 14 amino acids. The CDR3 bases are TGTGCCTGGAGGTTGCCAGGGCGGAACACTGAAGCTTTCTTT. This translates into CAWRLPGRNTEAFF.

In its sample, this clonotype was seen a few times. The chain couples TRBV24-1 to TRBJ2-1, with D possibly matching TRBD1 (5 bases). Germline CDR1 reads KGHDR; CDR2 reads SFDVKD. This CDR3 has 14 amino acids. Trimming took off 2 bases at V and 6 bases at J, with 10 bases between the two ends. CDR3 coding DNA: TGTGCCACCAGTGATTCGTGGCAGGGCAATGAGCAGTTCTTC. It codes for CATSDSWQGNEQFF.

The CDR3 sequence is CASTSGQYNEQFF. For the CDR3, the DNA is TGTGCCAGCACCTCGGGTCAGTACAATGAGCAGTTCTTC. The gene calls are TRBV12-3 or TRBV12-4 and TRBJ2-1; D is unclear. Trimming stripped 7 bases from V and 4 bases from J, with 11 bases between. The CDR3 length is 13 residues.

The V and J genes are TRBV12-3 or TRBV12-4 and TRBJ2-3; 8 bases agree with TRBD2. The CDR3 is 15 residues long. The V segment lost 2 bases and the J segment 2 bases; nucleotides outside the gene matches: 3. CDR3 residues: CASSLRTSNTDTQYF. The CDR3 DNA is TGTGCCAGCAGTTTAAGGACTAGCAACACAGATACGCAGTATTTT.

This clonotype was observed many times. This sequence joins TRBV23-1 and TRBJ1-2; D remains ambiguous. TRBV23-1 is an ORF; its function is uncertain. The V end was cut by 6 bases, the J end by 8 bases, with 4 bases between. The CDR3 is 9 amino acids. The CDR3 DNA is TGCGCCAGCAGGAGCGGCTACACCTTC. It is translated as CASRSGYTF.

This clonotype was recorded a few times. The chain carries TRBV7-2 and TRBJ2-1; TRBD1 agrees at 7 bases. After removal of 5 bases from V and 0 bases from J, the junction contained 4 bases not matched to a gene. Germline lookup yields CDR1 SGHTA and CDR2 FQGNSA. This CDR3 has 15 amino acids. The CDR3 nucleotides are TGTGCCAGCAGCAAGGACAGGAGCTCCTACAATGAGCAGTTCTTC. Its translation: CASSKDRSSYNEQFF.

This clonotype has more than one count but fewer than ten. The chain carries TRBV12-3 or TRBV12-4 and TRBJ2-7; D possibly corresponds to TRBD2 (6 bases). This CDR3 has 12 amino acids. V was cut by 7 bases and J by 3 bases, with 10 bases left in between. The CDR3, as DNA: TGTGCCAGCAACCTGGGGGGCTACGAGCAGTACTTC. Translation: CASNLGGYEQYF.

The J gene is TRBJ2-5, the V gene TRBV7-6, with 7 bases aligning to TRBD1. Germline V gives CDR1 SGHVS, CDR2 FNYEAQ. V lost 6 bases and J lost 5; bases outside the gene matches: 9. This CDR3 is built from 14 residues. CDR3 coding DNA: TGTGCCAGCAGTCCAGACAGGGTCGGGGAGACCCAGTACTTC. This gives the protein CASSPDRVGETQYF.

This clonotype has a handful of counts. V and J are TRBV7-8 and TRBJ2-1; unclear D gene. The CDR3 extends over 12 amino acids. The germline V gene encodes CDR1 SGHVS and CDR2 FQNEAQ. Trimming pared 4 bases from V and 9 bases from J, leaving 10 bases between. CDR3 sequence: CASSSSSGEQFF. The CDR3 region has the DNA TGTGCCAGCAGCTCCAGTTCGGGTGAGCAGTTCTTC.

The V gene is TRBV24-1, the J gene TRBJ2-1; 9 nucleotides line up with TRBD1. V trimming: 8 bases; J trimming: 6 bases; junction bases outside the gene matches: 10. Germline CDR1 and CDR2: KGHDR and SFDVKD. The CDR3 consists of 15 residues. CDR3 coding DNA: TGTGCCACCAAGTCCGGGACAGGGATGAGCAATGAGCAGTTCTTC. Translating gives CATKSGTGMSNEQFF.

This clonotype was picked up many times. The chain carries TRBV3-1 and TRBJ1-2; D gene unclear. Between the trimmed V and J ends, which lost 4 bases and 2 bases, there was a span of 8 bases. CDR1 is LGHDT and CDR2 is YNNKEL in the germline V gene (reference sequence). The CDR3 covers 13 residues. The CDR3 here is CASSPSINYGYTF. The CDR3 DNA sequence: TGTGCCAGCAGCCCGAGTATCAACTATGGCTACACCTTC. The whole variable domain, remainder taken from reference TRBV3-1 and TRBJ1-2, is DTAVSQTPKYLVTQMGNDKSIKCEQNLGHDTMYWYKQDSKKFLKIMFSYNNKELIINETVPNRFSPKSPDKAHLNLHINSLELGDSAVYFCASSPSINYGYTFGSGTRLTVV.

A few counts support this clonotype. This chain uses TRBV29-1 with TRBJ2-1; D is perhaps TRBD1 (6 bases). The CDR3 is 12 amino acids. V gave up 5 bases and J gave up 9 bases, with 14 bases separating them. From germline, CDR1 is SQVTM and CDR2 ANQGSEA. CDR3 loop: CSVHEARGEQFF. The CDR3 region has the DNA TGCAGCGTTCACGAGGCCAGGGGTGAGCAGTTCTTC.

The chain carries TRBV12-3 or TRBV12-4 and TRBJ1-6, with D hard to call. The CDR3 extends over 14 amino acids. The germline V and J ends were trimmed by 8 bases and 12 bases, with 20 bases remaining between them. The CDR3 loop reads CASYNDSSEKPLHF. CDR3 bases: TGTGCCAGCTATAATGATTCTTCGGAGAAACCCCTCCACTTT.

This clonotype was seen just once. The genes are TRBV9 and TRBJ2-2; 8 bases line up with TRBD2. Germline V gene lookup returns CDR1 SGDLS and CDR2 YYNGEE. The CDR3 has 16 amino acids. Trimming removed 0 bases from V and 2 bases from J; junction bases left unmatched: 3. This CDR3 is CASSVGGLGNTGELFF. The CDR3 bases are TGTGCCAGCAGCGTAGGGGGACTAGGTAACACCGGGGAGCTGTTTTTT.

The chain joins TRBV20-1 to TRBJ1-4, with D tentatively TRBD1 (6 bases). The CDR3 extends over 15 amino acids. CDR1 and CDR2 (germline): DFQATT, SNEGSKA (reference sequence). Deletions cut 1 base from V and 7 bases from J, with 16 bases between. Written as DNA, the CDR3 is TGCAGTGCTAGAGGACCGGGACATGCAAGTGAAAAACTGTTTTTT. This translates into CSARGPGHASEKLFF.

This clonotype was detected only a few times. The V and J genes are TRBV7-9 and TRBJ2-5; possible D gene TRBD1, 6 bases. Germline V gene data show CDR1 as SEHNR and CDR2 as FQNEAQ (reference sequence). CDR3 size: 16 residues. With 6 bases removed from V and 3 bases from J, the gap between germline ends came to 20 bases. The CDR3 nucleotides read TGTGCCAGCAGACGTAACCCAGGGGCTTGGGAAGAGACCCAGTACTTC. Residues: CASRRNPGAWEETQYF.

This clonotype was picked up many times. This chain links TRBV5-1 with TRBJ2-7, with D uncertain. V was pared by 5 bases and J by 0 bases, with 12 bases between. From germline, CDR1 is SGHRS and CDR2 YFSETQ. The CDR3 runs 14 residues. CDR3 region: CASRSDWNSYEQYF. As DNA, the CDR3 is TGCGCCAGCAGGTCCGACTGGAACTCCTACGAGCAGTACTTC.

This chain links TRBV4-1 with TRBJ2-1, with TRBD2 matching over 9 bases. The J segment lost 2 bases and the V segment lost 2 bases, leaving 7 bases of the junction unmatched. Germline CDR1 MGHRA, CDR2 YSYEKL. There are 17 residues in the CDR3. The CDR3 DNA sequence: TGCGCCAGCAGCCAACCCTATGCGGGGGGGCCCTACAATGAGCAGTTCTTC. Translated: CASSQPYAGGPYNEQFF.

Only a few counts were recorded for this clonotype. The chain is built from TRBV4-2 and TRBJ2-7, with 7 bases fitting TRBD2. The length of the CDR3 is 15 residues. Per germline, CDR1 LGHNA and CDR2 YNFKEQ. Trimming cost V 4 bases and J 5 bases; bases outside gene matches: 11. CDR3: CASSPKLATTHEQYF. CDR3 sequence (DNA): TGTGCCAGCAGCCCAAAACTAGCGACAACACACGAGCAGTACTTC.